This is a list of T cell receptor beta chains from one sample in a study of T cells in Graves' hyperthyroidism and ophthalmopathy. From the multiplex PCR reads, TCRdb called clonotypes with MiXCR, one entry per CDR3 protein. Seen here are approximately 400,000 distinct CDR3 sequences, 15% to 19% observed once, and the top ten hold 13% to 15%. The sequencing sample was made of blood. These receptors were obtained from a woman aged 18-30 years with Graves' hyperthyroidism. The CDR3 runs from the conserved cysteine through the conserved F or W. The D gene is left open where the match is weak. A row's size may be missing; if present it is once, few, many or a size class.

cdr3_nt	cdr3_aa	v_call	j_call	clone_size	d_call
TGCGCCAGCAGGAAACAGACAGAGAACACTGAAGCTTTCTTT	CASRKQTENTEAFF	TRBV10-2	TRBJ1-1	many	-
TGTGCCAGCAGTTACTGGACGCTGTCCTACGAGCAGTACTTC	CASSYWTLSYEQYF	TRBV6-2/TRBV6-3	TRBJ2-7	few	-
TGTGCCAGCAGCTTAGCCCTGGGACCTACCCCCTACGAGCAGTACTTC	CASSLALGPTPYEQYF	TRBV11-1	TRBJ2-7	many	-
TGTGCCAGCAGCCCGGGACAGGGGCCAAATTCACCCCTCCACTTT	CASSPGQGPNSPLHF	TRBV7-6	TRBJ1-6	many	TRBD1
TGTGTCAGCAAGGGCCGGGGCCTACCGCCCCAGCATTTT	CVSKGRGLPPQHF	TRBV2	TRBJ1-5	-	-
TGCGCCAGCACCATGTGGGGGGAAGAGACCCAGTACTTC	CASTMWGEETQYF	TRBV5-1	TRBJ2-5	many	-
TGTGCCAGCAGTTTGTCCAGGTTCCCTGAAGCTTTCTTT	CASSLSRFPEAFF	TRBV12-3/TRBV12-4	TRBJ1-1	many	-
TGTGCCAGCAGTTATGGGTTTAATCAGCCCCAGCATTTT	CASSYGFNQPQHF	TRBV6-9	TRBJ1-5	-	-
TGTGCCACCAGTGTCTCCGGGACAGACAACAATGAGCAGTTCTTC	CATSVSGTDNNEQFF	TRBV24-1	TRBJ2-1	few	TRBD1
TGTGCCAGCAGTCCTAGCGGGAGCTCCTACGAGCAGTACTTC	CASSPSGSSYEQYF	TRBV28	TRBJ2-7	many	TRBD2
TGTGCCAGCAGCGAGAGACGGCCTGGGGGAAACACCATATATTTT	CASSERRPGGNTIYF	TRBV7-2	TRBJ1-3	-	-
TGTGCCAGTTTGTTACTAGCGGGGTGGTGGGCCACAGATACGCAGTATTTT	CASLLLAGWWATDTQYF	TRBV19	TRBJ2-3	-	TRBD2
TGTGCCAGCAGCGTCCAGGCTGCGGACCACACAGATACGCAGTATTTT	CASSVQAADHTDTQYF	TRBV9	TRBJ2-3	-	-
TGTGCCAGCAGCCCTCCTGGCTCGGGTGAAGCTTTCTTT	CASSPPGSGEAFF	TRBV9	TRBJ1-1	-	-
TGTGCCAGCAGCCAACAGGGGGGACGGAATGAGCAGTTCTTC	CASSQQGGRNEQFF	TRBV7-3	TRBJ2-1	many	TRBD1
TGCAGTGCTGGGTCCAGGGAGGATTTGTACAATGAGCAGTTCTTC	CSAGSREDLYNEQFF	TRBV20-1	TRBJ2-1	-	-
TGTGCCAGCAGTGCCTCGACAGGCCTTTCCTACGAGCAGTACTTC	CASSASTGLSYEQYF	TRBV28	TRBJ2-7	many	-
TGTGCCAGCAGCTTGGGTGCGATGGCGGGGAACCAAAATGAGCAGTTCTTC	CASSLGAMAGNQNEQFF	TRBV5-6	TRBJ2-1	few	-
TGTGCCAGCAGCTTTGTAACAGGGTCCTACGAGCAGTACTTC	CASSFVTGSYEQYF	TRBV11-2	TRBJ2-7	many	-
TGCAGCGTTGTGGGGGGGGGGACAGGGGGCCTCGGGAACACTGAAGCTTTCTTT	CSVVGGGTGGLGNTEAFF	TRBV29-1	TRBJ1-1	many	TRBD1
TGCAGTGCTCTCCCAGGACAGTCGGATCAAACCCAGTACTTC	CSALPGQSDQTQYF	TRBV20-1	TRBJ2-5	many	-
TGTGCCAGCAGCCAAGGCAGGGGCCTGGCGAACACCGGGGAGCTGTTTTTT	CASSQGRGLANTGELFF	TRBV3-1	TRBJ2-2	many	-
TGCGCCAGCAGAGGGGCTTCCCAAGAGACCCAGTACTTC	CASRGASQETQYF	TRBV5-1	TRBJ2-5	many	-
TGCGCCAGCAGCCAAGAACTAACAGAGTTGAACACTGAAGCTTTCTTT	CASSQELTELNTEAFF	TRBV4-1	TRBJ1-1	-	-
TGTGCCAGCAGCCCGACAGGGAGTGTCGGAAACATTCAGTACTTC	CASSPTGSVGNIQYF	TRBV28	TRBJ2-4	many	TRBD1
TGTGCCAGCAGCTTAAGGGGAGTGGGGACCTACGAGCAGTACTTC	CASSLRGVGTYEQYF	TRBV11-3	TRBJ2-7	few	-
TGCAGTGCTAGTCTCGGGACCCAGTACTTC	CSASLGTQYF	TRBV20-1	TRBJ2-5	-	-
TGTGCCAGCAGCCACTGGGCAGGGAATGGCTACACCTTC	CASSHWAGNGYTF	TRBV13	TRBJ1-2	many	-
TGTGCCAGCAGTCCGAGGGGGTTTGGTTACAATGAGCAGTTCTTC	CASSPRGFGYNEQFF	TRBV3-1	TRBJ2-1	many	-
TGTGCCAGTAGCGGACAGGGGGCATACGAGACCCAGTACTTC	CASSGQGAYETQYF	TRBV19	TRBJ2-5	-	TRBD1
TGTGCCAGCAGTGTGTCGGATATAGCCAAAAACATTCAGTACTTC	CASSVSDIAKNIQYF	TRBV2	TRBJ2-4	-	-
TGTGCCAGCAGTCCGTCTACGCAGGAGCAGTACTTC	CASSPSTQEQYF	TRBV28	TRBJ2-7	many	-
TGTGCCATCAGGTATGCGACCTGGAATCAGCCCCAGCATTTT	CAIRYATWNQPQHF	TRBV10-3	TRBJ1-5	few	-
TGTGCCAGCAGTATTGTGAGGCGGTCAAACAATGAGCAGTTCTTC	CASSIVRRSNNEQFF	TRBV12-3/TRBV12-4	TRBJ2-1	many	-
TGCAGTGCTAGAGTAGGAGGGTTAGATTCACCCCTCCACTTT	CSARVGGLDSPLHF	TRBV20-1	TRBJ1-6	many	-
TGCAGTGCTAGAGACAGGGGACAGAATAGGGGATACGAGCAGTACTTC	CSARDRGQNRGYEQYF	TRBV20-1	TRBJ2-7	-	TRBD1
TGTGCCAGCAGTCAGGGGCAGGTAATATACAATGAGCAGTTCTTC	CASSQGQVIYNEQFF	TRBV12-3/TRBV12-4	TRBJ2-1	few	-
TGTGCCAGCAGTGCCATCGACAATGAGCAGTTCTTC	CASSAIDNEQFF	TRBV6-1	TRBJ2-1	few	-
TGTGCCAGCAGCTTAGGCACAGGGCATCTTGAAGCTTTCTTT	CASSLGTGHLEAFF	TRBV7-2	TRBJ1-1	many	-
TGTGCCACAGGTGGACAACCGGAGACCCAGTACTTC	CATGGQPETQYF	TRBV7-8	TRBJ2-5	-	-